One sample yielded the 32 T cell receptor beta chains listed below, sequenced in a study of OX40 agonist ivuxolimab in advanced cancers. Generated by immunoSEQ multiplex PCR, the TCRdb table keeps only in-frame clones and is missing some. The table includes tens of thousands of clones, about 85% detected once. Sample: CD4+ or CD8+ T cells sorted from blood, taken in a trial of the OX40 agonist ivuxolimab. Receptors were obtained from an adult with an advanced solid tumor such as melanoma, head and neck, liver or kidney cancer.

The rearrangement links TRBV28 to TRBJ2-7; TRBD2 is a possible D gene (5 bases). V was cut by 5 bases and J by 0 bases, with 14 bases left in between. The CDR3 sequence is 15 residues long. CDR1 and CDR2 (germline): MDHEN, SYDVKM. The CDR3 bases are TGTGCCAGCAGTCGGGCCCTCGCGGGCTCCTACGAGCAGTACTTC. Amino acid sequence: CASSRALAGSYEQYF.

The V gene is TRBV6-1, the J gene TRBJ1-2; TRBD1 might be the D (5 bases). Germline lookup yields CDR1 MNHNS and CDR2 SASEGT. The CDR3 contains 15 residues. Trimming pared 6 bases from V and 0 bases from J, leaving 14 bases between. The CDR3 is CASSDGTASNYGYTF. In DNA form, the CDR3 reads TGTGCCAGCAGCGATGGGACGGCTTCTAACTATGGCTACACCTTC.

V is TRBV13 and J is TRBJ2-7, with TRBD2 matching over 7 bases. Germline loops: CDR1 PRHDT, CDR2 FYEKMQ (reference sequence). J lost 9 bases, V lost 5 bases, and 7 bases had no gene match. The CDR3 extends over 12 amino acids. The DNA for the CDR3 is TGTGCCAGCAGCCGGGGGGTTAGTGTGCAGTACTTC. Its translation is CASSRGVSVQYF. Full variable domain (rest looked up from reference TRBV13 and TRBJ2-7): AAGVIQSPRHLIKEKRETATLKCYPIPRHDTVYWYQQGPGQDPQFLISFYEKMQSDKGSIPDRFSAQQFSDYHSELNMSSLELGDSALYFCASSRGVSVQYFGPGTRLTVT.

This clone was observed once. Here the CDR3 DNA reads TGTGCCAGCAGCTTAAGTTTGGGCAGGGGGCGCGCTGAAGCTTTCTTT. Its protein is CASSLSLGRGRAEAFF. The gene calls are TRBV11-2 and TRBJ1-1, with 8 bases aligning to TRBD1. The V gene's germline CDR1 is SGHAT and CDR2 FQNNGV. J gave up 6 bases and V 2 bases, and 11 bases lay outside the gene matches. The CDR3 sequence is 16 residues long. The full variable domain, its missing parts supplied by reference TRBV11-2 and TRBJ1-1, is EAGVAQSPRYKIIEKRQSVAFWCNPISGHATLYWYQQILGQGPKLLIQFQNNGVVDDSQLPKDRFSAERLKGVDSTLKIQPAKLEDSAVYLCASSLSLGRGRAEAFFGQGTRLTVV.

The chain joins TRBV19 to TRBJ1-2; D possibly corresponds to TRBD1 (5 bases). The V gene's germline CDR1 is LNHDA and CDR2 SQIVND (reference sequence). The V end was cut by 6 bases, the J end by 7 bases, with 21 bases between. The CDR3 spans 15 residues. The CDR3 bases are TGTGCCAGTAGCTCCAGACAGCTCCAAACCCGTGGCTACACCTTC. Amino acid sequence: CASSSRQLQTRGYTF. The full variable domain, in which reference TRBV19 and TRBJ1-2 provide the parts outside the CDR3, is DGGITQSPKYLFRKEGQNVTLSCEQNLNHDAMYWYRQDPGQGLRLIYYSQIVNDFQKGDIAEGYSVSREKKESFPLTVTSAQKNPTAFYLCASSSRQLQTRGYTFGSGTRLTVV.

The chain has TRBV11-2 and TRBJ2-3, with a tentative D call TRBD2 (6 bases). This CDR3 has 15 residues. V lost 5 bases and J lost 2, with 14 bases in between. Germline values: CDR1 SGHAT, CDR2 FQNNGV. Here the CDR3 reads CASSPVAEYTDTQYF. The CDR3 DNA follows: TGTGCCAGCAGCCCCGTAGCGGAGTACACAGATACGCAGTATTTT.

CDR3 coding DNA: TGTGCCAGCAGCTTAGGTCGGGGACTAGCGGGAGGAGGAGAGACCCAGTACTTC. This translates into CASSLGRGLAGGGETQYF. V and J are TRBV7-2 and TRBJ2-5, with TRBD2 matching over 15 bases. The CDR3 totals 18 residues. J gave up 4 bases and V 1 base, and 7 bases lay outside the gene matches. From germline, CDR1 is SGHTA and CDR2 FQGNSA.

This clone was observed a single time. The chain uses TRBV6-1 and TRBJ2-7; 8 bases fit TRBD2. V shed 5 bases and J 3 bases; nucleotides not matched to a gene: 6. CDR3 size: 14 residues. Per the germline V gene, CDR1 is MNHNS and CDR2 is SASEGT. The DNA for the CDR3 is TGTGCCAGCAGTTCGGGACTAGGAGGCTACGAGCAGTACTTC. This gives the protein CASSSGLGGYEQYF.

The chain combines TRBV9 with TRBJ1-5; possibly TRBD1 for D (5 bases). V was trimmed by 3 bases and J by 0 bases, leaving 7 bases between them. Germline assignment: CDR1 SGDLS and CDR2 YYNGEE. CDR3 length equals 14 residues. Written as DNA, the CDR3 is TGTGCCAGCAGCGCGACAGCTAGCAATCAGCCCCAGCATTTT. It encodes CASSATASNQPQHF.

This clone was counted a single time. The V and J genes are TRBV6-5 and TRBJ2-1; TRBD2 matches at 14 bases. CDR1 and CDR2 from the germline V gene are MNHEY and SVGAGI. Losses at the gene ends were 11 bases for V and 6 bases for J; bases not matched to a gene: 3. The CDR3 is 13 amino acids. The CDR3 DNA is TGTGCCGCAGGGACTAGCGGGGGCAATGAGCAGTTCTTC. Its protein product is CAAGTSGGNEQFF.

The chain combines TRBV6-6 with TRBJ1-5; D gene uncertain. This CDR3 is 15 amino acids long. Germline V gene lookup returns CDR1 MNHNY and CDR2 SVGAGI (reference sequence). V was clipped by 0 bases and J by 1 base, with 7 bases between them. CDR3 residues: CASSYSAGSNQPQHF. The CDR3 nucleotides read TGTGCCAGCAGTTACTCTGCGGGGAGCAATCAGCCCCAGCATTTT.

The rearrangement links TRBV13 to TRBJ1-1, with 7 positions matching TRBD1. Per germline, CDR1 PRHDT and CDR2 FYEKMQ (reference sequence). This CDR3 is 15 amino acids long. The junction had 7 bases not matched to a gene; V was cut back by 5 bases and J by 1 base. The CDR3 sequence: CASSQPQGQNTEAFF. The CDR3 DNA reads as TGTGCCAGCAGCCAACCACAGGGGCAGAACACTGAAGCTTTCTTT.

This chain uses TRBV19 with TRBJ2-7; 8 nucleotides agree with TRBD2. The V and J ends lost 6 bases and 4 bases, in that order; junction bases with no gene match: 11. This CDR3 spans 15 amino acids. Germline V lookup: CDR1 LNHDA, CDR2 SQIVND (reference sequence). DNA of the CDR3: TGTGCCAGTAGCACGGCGGGGGGACACCTTTACGAGCAGTACTTC. It codes for CASSTAGGHLYEQYF.

The chain links TRBV9 to TRBJ2-3; 7 nucleotides line up with TRBD1. The CDR3 has 12 amino acids. Germline V gives CDR1 SGDLS, CDR2 YYNGEE. The trim removed 3 bases at V and 10 bases at J, leaving 5 bases unmatched. The CDR3 DNA is TGTGCCAGCAGCGCCCCCCAGGGGGCGCAGTATTTT. Encoded protein: CASSAPQGAQYF.

The chain is built from TRBV25-1 and TRBJ2-7; TRBD1 might be the D (5 bases). The germline V gene has CDR1 MGHDK and CDR2 SYGVNS. The CDR3 runs to 12 residues. Trimming cost V 9 bases and J 10 bases, with 19 bases left between them. The CDR3 sequence: CASFSPDSEQYF. Written as DNA, the CDR3 is TGTGCCAGTTTCTCCCCAGACAGCGAACAGTACTTC.

The chain has TRBV28 and TRBJ2-7; D may be TRBD2 (5 bases). Trimming pared 4 bases from V and 3 bases from J, leaving 22 bases between. The CDR3 runs 17 residues. Germline loops: CDR1 MDHEN, CDR2 SYDVKM. The CDR3 here is CASSSTGFRLRVYEQYF. As DNA, the CDR3 is TGTGCCAGCAGTTCCACCGGTTTCAGATTGAGGGTCTACGAGCAGTACTTC.

The V gene is TRBV19, the J gene TRBJ2-2, with 9 bases that match TRBD1. CDR1 and CDR2 from the germline V gene are LNHDA and SQIVND (reference sequence). The CDR3 is made up of 16 amino acids. V lost 6 bases and J lost 2; bases outside the gene matches: 7. The CDR3 nucleotides are TGTGCCAGTAGGGGGGTGGGACAGGGAAACACCGGGGAGCTGTTTTTT. It translates to CASRGVGQGNTGELFF.

The chain employs TRBV7-9 and TRBJ2-7; 9 bases agree with TRBD1. V lost 5 bases, J lost 9 bases, and 8 bases stayed unmatched. This CDR3 has 13 residues. CDR1 is SEHNR, CDR2 FQNEAQ, per germline (reference sequence). In DNA form, the CDR3 reads TGTGCCAGCAGCCCCGGGACAGGGACAGGGCAGTACTTC. Translation gives CASSPGTGTGQYF. Full variable domain (missing parts from reference TRBV7-9 and TRBJ2-7): DTGVSQNPRHKITKRGQNVTFRCDPISEHNRLYWYRQTLGQGPEFLTYFQNEAQLEKSRLLSDRFSAERPKGSFSTLEIQRTEQGDSAMYLCASSPGTGTGQYFGPGTRLTVT.

The V gene is TRBV6-6, the J gene TRBJ2-6; D gene uncertain. The germline V gene has CDR1 MNHNY and CDR2 SVGAGI (reference sequence). V lost 0 bases to trimming and J lost 0 bases, with 6 bases between them. The CDR3 has 16 residues. The CDR3 loop reads CASSYSSSSGANVLTF. The CDR3 region has the DNA TGTGCCAGCAGTTACTCGAGCAGCTCTGGGGCCAACGTCCTGACTTTC.

A word on this clone: A junction boundary mismatches the germline segment, possibly from a read error. The rearrangement uses TRBV7-7 and TRBJ1-5, with D maybe TRBD1 (5 bases). Germline CDR1 reads SSHAT; CDR2 reads FNYEAQ (reference sequence). This CDR3 has 16 amino acids. The DNA of the CDR3 is TGTGCTAGCAGCTTAGATCAGGGTTTTGGGAATCAGCCCCAGCATTTT. This encodes CASSLDQGFGNQPQHF.

The rearrangement joins TRBV19 to TRBJ2-3; 7 bases map to TRBD1. V shed 5 bases, J shed 1 base, and the junction held 6 bases outside the gene matches. CDR3 length: 15 residues. Per the germline V gene, CDR1 is LNHDA and CDR2 is SQIVND (reference sequence). DNA of the CDR3: TGTGCCAGTAGTTCCGGGACAGCTGGCACAGATACGCAGTATTTT. Its protein product is CASSSGTAGTDTQYF. The whole variable domain, remainder taken from reference TRBV19 and TRBJ2-3, is DGGITQSPKYLFRKEGQNVTLSCEQNLNHDAMYWYRQDPGQGLRLIYYSQIVNDFQKGDIAEGYSVSREKKESFPLTVTSAQKNPTAFYLCASSSGTAGTDTQYFGPGTRLTVL.

The gene calls are TRBV18 and TRBJ1-2; D may be TRBD1 (6 bases). V gave up 0 bases and J gave up 5 bases, with 19 bases separating them. This CDR3 comprises 17 residues. Germline assignment: CDR1 KGHSH and CDR2 LQKENI. The DNA of the CDR3 is TGTGCCAGCTCACCACCGAGGGGGTCTACAGGGACATATGGCTACACCTTC. As protein: CASSPPRGSTGTYGYTF.

In this sample, this clone turned up once. V and J are TRBV6-5 and TRBJ1-5; the match to TRBD1 covers 9 bases. CDR1 is MNHEY and CDR2 is SVGAGI in the germline V gene. The CDR3 is made up of 15 amino acids. J gave up 6 bases and V 0 bases, and 3 bases lay outside the gene matches. CDR3 nucleotides: TGTGCCAGCAGTTACTCGAGACAGGGGGGTCAGCCCCAGCATTTT. Translation gives CASSYSRQGGQPQHF.

The rearrangement uses TRBV6-1 and TRBJ1-1; 7 nucleotides agree with TRBD1. The CDR3 consists of 13 residues. Germline V gene lookup returns CDR1 MNHNS and CDR2 SASEGT. Trimming took 6 bases from V and 5 from J; bases not matched to a gene: 6. The CDR3 spells CASRRQGDTEAFF. CDR3 DNA: TGTGCCAGCAGGCGGCAGGGGGATACTGAAGCTTTCTTT.

This clone occurred once. V and J are TRBV5-6 and TRBJ1-2; D ambiguous. The CDR3 contains 12 residues. V was pared by 1 base and J by 6 bases, with 7 bases between. CDR1 is SGHDT and CDR2 is YYEEEE in the germline V gene. The chain's CDR3 is CASSLPAHGYTF. The DNA of the CDR3 is TGTGCCAGCAGCTTGCCCGCGCATGGCTACACCTTC.

As concerns this clone: Other DNA sequences in the same sample also yield this CDR3. This sequence joins TRBV19 and TRBJ1-2; D not resolved. This CDR3 spans 11 amino acids. Trimming pared 3 bases from V and 5 bases from J, leaving 4 bases between. Germline-derived CDR1 and CDR2 are LNHDA and SQIVND (reference sequence). The CDR3 region has the DNA TGTGCCAGTAGTATCGGTTATGGCTACACCTTC. It specifies CASSIGYGYTF.

The J gene is TRBJ1-6, the V gene TRBV7-2; D not certain. Trimming removed 7 bases at V and 0 bases at J, with 7 bases between. The CDR3 extends over 14 amino acids. Germline V gives CDR1 SGHTA, CDR2 FQGNSA. The CDR3 nucleotides are TGTGCCAGCATCCAGAGCTCCTATAATTCACCCCTCCACTTT. Protein: CASIQSSYNSPLHF.

The chain combines TRBV7-9 with TRBJ2-1; weak D call: TRBD1 (7 bases). The CDR3 is 16 residues long. Germline CDR1 is SEHNR and CDR2 is FQNEAQ (reference sequence). Between the trimmed V and J ends, which lost 4 bases and 12 bases, there was a span of 25 bases. CDR3 in DNA: TGTGCCAGCAGCTCAACCTCCACCGCAGGGGGGACGGCGCAGTTCTTC. Protein: CASSSTSTAGGTAQFF. Based on the CDR3 plus reference TRBV7-9 and TRBJ2-1, the full variable domain is DTGVSQNPRHKITKRGQNVTFRCDPISEHNRLYWYRQTLGQGPEFLTYFQNEAQLEKSRLLSDRFSAERPKGSFSTLEIQRTEQGDSAMYLCASSSTSTAGGTAQFFGPGTRLTVL.

The chain uses TRBV2 and TRBJ1-2, with a possible D match to TRBD1 (5 bases). CDR3 length: 12 amino acids. CDR1 is SNHLY, CDR2 FYNNEI, per germline. Trimming left V 6 bases short and J 4 bases short, with 9 bases between. The CDR3 region is CASSRASYGYTF. In DNA form, the CDR3 reads TGTGCCAGCAGCAGGGCCAGCTATGGCTACACCTTC.

The V call is TRBV6-5, the J call TRBJ1-6, with D uncertain. This CDR3 comprises 14 residues. The germline gives CDR1 MNHEY, CDR2 SVGAGI. Trimming took off 5 bases at V and 8 bases at J, with 13 bases between the two ends. The DNA of the CDR3 is TGTGCCAGCAGTACAGATTTTATTTATTCACCCCTCCACTTT. Translating it yields CASSTDFIYSPLHF.

The chain couples TRBV2 to TRBJ2-2; 10 nucleotides agree with TRBD1. V lost 4 bases and J lost 5; bases outside the gene matches: 4. The CDR3 extends over 15 amino acids. CDR1 is SNHLY, CDR2 FYNNEI, per germline. The CDR3 coding sequence is TGTGCCAGCAGTGTTTGGACAGGGGGGACCGGGGAGCTGTTTTTT. It translates to CASSVWTGGTGELFF.

V is TRBV11-3 and J is TRBJ2-1, with TRBD1 as a possible D gene (5 bases). The CDR3 runs to 12 residues. V was shortened by 1 base and J by 10 bases, with 8 bases between the two germline ends. Germline loops: CDR1 SGHNT, CDR2 YENEEA. The CDR3 is CASSLGPGEQFF. CDR3 coding DNA: TGTGCCAGCAGCTTAGGACCAGGGGAGCAGTTCTTC.